Listed here are 30 T cell receptor beta chains from one sample, sequenced in a study of shared clonotypes between healthy human individuals. Method: immunoSEQ multiplex PCR; TCRdb's copy keeps in-frame clones and lacks some. The sample includes about 2 million clones, 90% to 95% of them seen just once. Sequencing input: naive CD4+ T cells sorted from blood. Regarding subset: CD45RA+ positively selected. The source of these receptors is a man between 18 and 29 years old in good health.

The chain uses TRBV27 and TRBJ2-2; the match to TRBD2 covers 8 bases. The V gene's germline CDR1 is MNHEY and CDR2 SMNVEV (reference sequence). V was pared by 5 bases and J by 4 bases, with 3 bases of the junction left unmatched. The CDR3 totals 14 residues. The DNA of the CDR3 is TGTGCCAGCAGTAAACTAGCGGTCACCGGGGAGCTGTTTTTT. Translating it yields CASSKLAVTGELFF.

V usage is TRBV7-2 and J usage is TRBJ2-7, with D tentatively TRBD2 (6 bases). Trimming removed 7 bases from V and 7 bases from J, with 20 bases in between. The CDR3 length is 14 residues. CDR1 SGHTA and CDR2 FQGNSA come from the germline V gene. The CDR3 spells CASNRGTIVGEQYF. The CDR3 DNA is TGTGCCAGCAACCGCGGGACCATTGTTGGGGAGCAGTACTTC.

Ten or more counts support this clone. The genes are TRBV9 and TRBJ2-2; D ambiguous. V gave up 3 bases and J gave up 0 bases, with 3 bases separating them. The germline V gene encodes CDR1 SGDLS and CDR2 YYNGEE. CDR3 length: 13 residues. The CDR3 protein is CASSEANTGELFF. The CDR3 DNA reads TGTGCCAGCAGCGAGGCGAACACCGGGGAGCTGTTTTTT.

This chain uses TRBV19 with TRBJ1-5; D unclear. The CDR3 has 14 amino acids. CDR1 LNHDA and CDR2 SQIVND come from the germline V gene (reference sequence). With 3 bases removed from V and 3 bases from J, the gap between germline ends came to 9 bases. CDR3 DNA sequence: TGTGCCAGTAGTATCTCTGGGGACAATCAGCCCCAGCATTTT. Translation gives CASSISGDNQPQHF.

This chain links TRBV18 with TRBJ1-1, with D possibly TRBD1 on 5 matching bases. The V gene's germline CDR1 is KGHSH and CDR2 LQKENI. Trimming shortened V by 1 base and J by 0 bases, and 24 bases separated the two germline ends. This CDR3 is 20 amino acids long. CDR3: CASSPQSGDEGGALNTEAFF. CDR3 in DNA: TGTGCCAGCTCACCACAGTCTGGGGACGAAGGAGGGGCCCTGAACACTGAAGCTTTCTTT.

The rearrangement uses TRBV27 and TRBJ1-4, with 8 bases identical to TRBD1. V lost 0 bases, J lost 7 bases, and 4 bases stayed unmatched. This CDR3 spans 15 amino acids. Germline V gives CDR1 MNHEY, CDR2 SMNVEV (reference sequence). CDR3 bases: TGTGCCAGCAGTTTATCTAGGACAGGGCTTGAAAAACTGTTTTTT. It is translated as CASSLSRTGLEKLFF. Based on the CDR3 plus reference TRBV27 and TRBJ1-4, the full variable domain is EAQVTQNPRYLITVTGKKLTVTCSQNMNHEYMSWYRQDPGLGLRQIYYSMNVEVTDKGDVPEGYKVSRKEKRNFPLILESPSPNQTSLYFCASSLSRTGLEKLFFGSGTQLSVL.

The chain employs TRBV4-1 and TRBJ2-6; a possible D gene is TRBD2 (5 bases). There are 15 residues in the CDR3. With 3 bases removed from V and 2 bases from J, the gap between germline ends came to 8 bases. Per germline, CDR1 MGHRA and CDR2 YSYEKL. In DNA, the CDR3 is TGCGCCAGCAGCCACCCGGGGACTGGGGCCAACGTCCTGACTTTC. Its translation: CASSHPGTGANVLTF.

The genes are TRBV5-1 and TRBJ2-5; D possibly matches TRBD1 or TRBD2 (5 bases each). CDR1 and CDR2 (germline): SGHRS, YFSETQ. Trimming cost V 2 bases and J 1 base, with 12 bases left between them. The CDR3 consists of 15 residues. The CDR3: CASSFGGAGQETQYF. The CDR3, as DNA: TGCGCCAGCAGCTTTGGTGGGGCGGGCCAAGAGACCCAGTACTTC.

The V call is TRBV5-6, the J call TRBJ2-2, with a tentative D call TRBD2 (5 bases). In germline, CDR1 is SGHDT, CDR2 YYEEEE. V was clipped by 3 bases and J by 6 bases, with 15 bases between them. CDR3 length equals 15 residues. CDR3 DNA sequence: TGTGCCAGCAGCTCCCGGAGCGGAAGGTCCGGGGAGCTGTTTTTT. This encodes CASSSRSGRSGELFF.

V and J are TRBV6-5 and TRBJ2-3, with D tentatively TRBD2 (7 bases). Trimming removed 5 bases from V and 3 bases from J, with 12 bases in between. This CDR3 is 14 amino acids long. CDR1 MNHEY and CDR2 SVGAGI come from the germline V gene. The CDR3 loop is CASSPRGATDTQYF. In DNA form, the CDR3 reads TGTGCCAGCAGTCCCCGGGGGGCGACAGATACGCAGTATTTT.

The chain couples TRBV5-6 to TRBJ2-7; weak D call: TRBD2 (6 bases). The CDR3 contains 15 residues. V was trimmed by 5 bases and J by 1 base, leaving 16 bases between them. The germline V gene has CDR1 SGHDT and CDR2 YYEEEE. CDR3 nucleotide sequence: TGTGCCAGCAGACTGCCGGGACTCCTATCCTACGAGCAGTACTTC. This translates into CASRLPGLLSYEQYF.

This sequence joins TRBV9 and TRBJ2-1; 8 bases match TRBD2. The germline V gene encodes CDR1 SGDLS and CDR2 YYNGEE. The trim removed 7 bases at V and 4 bases at J, leaving 7 bases unmatched. The CDR3 totals 14 residues. The CDR3 region is CASDPGTSYNEQFF. The CDR3, as DNA: TGTGCCAGCGATCCCGGGACTAGTTACAATGAGCAGTTCTTC.

The V gene is TRBV6-5, the J gene TRBJ1-4; D unclear. Germline-derived CDR1 and CDR2 are MNHEY and SVGAGI. V was clipped by 7 bases and J by 4 bases, with 7 bases between them. This CDR3 is built from 12 residues. The CDR3, as DNA: TGTGCCAGCAAATCTGGTAATGAAAAACTGTTTTTT. Residues: CASKSGNEKLFF.

The rearrangement joins TRBV13 to TRBJ1-2; TRBD1 agrees at 9 bases. CDR1 and CDR2 (germline): PRHDT, FYEKMQ (reference sequence). This CDR3 contains 14 residues. The ends lost 6 bases at V and 7 bases at J; junction bases unmatched: 9. The CDR3 bases are TGTGCCAGCAGACGGACAGGGGTGCAGGGTGGCTACACCTTC. Amino acids: CASRRTGVQGGYTF. The variable domain in full, completed from reference TRBV13 and TRBJ1-2, reads AAGVIQSPRHLIKEKRETATLKCYPIPRHDTVYWYQQGPGQDPQFLISFYEKMQSDKGSIPDRFSAQQFSDYHSELNMSSLELGDSALYFCASRRTGVQGGYTFGSGTRLTVV.

The J gene is TRBJ1-1, the V gene TRBV20-1; D gene uncertain. CDR3 length: 11 residues. Germline lookup yields CDR1 DFQATT and CDR2 SNEGSKA (reference sequence). Trimming cost V 5 bases and J 5 bases, with 9 bases left between them. In nucleotides, the CDR3 is TGCAGTGCTCTTTGGGGAACTGAAGCTTTCTTT. This sequence encodes CSALWGTEAFF.

The J gene is TRBJ2-3, the V gene TRBV11-1; TRBD2 aligns across 9 bases. The CDR3 contains 17 residues. Germline V gene sequence: CDR1 SGHAT, CDR2 FQDESV (reference sequence). The J segment lost 7 bases and the V segment lost 1 base, leaving 12 bases of the junction unmatched. In DNA form, the CDR3 reads TGTGCCAGCAGCTTAGAGCTAGCGGGGACCCCCGCGAATACGCAGTATTTT. Its protein product is CASSLELAGTPANTQYF.

The chain links TRBV7-8 to TRBJ2-7; D remains unclear. Trimming took 7 bases from V and 5 from J, leaving 21 bases between them. The CDR3 extends over 15 amino acids. The germline gives CDR1 SGHVS, CDR2 FQNEAQ. Written as DNA, the CDR3 is TGTGCCAGCACCCTCCTCCGGACCCACCTCCACGAGCAGTACTTC. This encodes CASTLLRTHLHEQYF. Full variable domain (missing parts from reference TRBV7-8 and TRBJ2-7): GAGVSQSPRYKVAKRGQDVALRCDPISGHVSLFWYQQALGQGPEFLTYFQNEAQLDKSGLPSDRFFAERPEGSVSTLKIQRTQQEDSAVYLCASTLLRTHLHEQYFGPGTRLTVT.

This rearrangement joins TRBV7-9 to TRBJ1-4; D is undetermined. The CDR3 is 14 amino acids. Germline CDR1 reads SEHNR; CDR2 reads FQNEAQ (reference sequence). V was shortened by 0 bases and J by 8 bases, with 10 bases between the two germline ends. DNA for the CDR3: TGTGCCAGCAGCTTAGCGCTCGGCAGCGAAAAACTGTTTTTT. Amino acids: CASSLALGSEKLFF.

This clone was seen only once. The rearrangement links TRBV11-2 to TRBJ2-7, with 11 bases that match TRBD2. The junction had 5 bases not matched to a gene; V was cut back by 1 base and J by 3 bases. The CDR3 covers 16 residues. The germline gives CDR1 SGHAT, CDR2 FQNNGV. The CDR3, as DNA: TGTGCCAGCAGCTTAGGTGGGACTAGCGGAAACTACGAGCAGTACTTC. It yields the protein CASSLGGTSGNYEQYF.

The chain is built from TRBV27 and TRBJ1-1; unclear D gene. There are 15 residues in the CDR3. Looked up from germline, CDR1 is MNHEY and CDR2 is SMNVEV (reference sequence). Trimming stripped 5 bases from V and 0 bases from J, with 13 bases between. CDR3 bases: TGTGCCAGCAGTCCGGCCGGACCGATGAACACTGAAGCTTTCTTT. It codes for CASSPAGPMNTEAFF.

V is TRBV21-1 and J is TRBJ2-7; the table gives TRBD2 as D, unverified against the DNA. TRBV21-1 is given as a pseudogene. This CDR3 has 17 amino acids. CDR3 sequence: CASSKGSRLAGGYEQYF. The CDR3 coding sequence is TGTGCCAGCAGCAAAGGCTCAAGACTAGCGGGAGGATACGAGCAGTACTTC.

Concerning this clone: At one end the junction does not follow the germline gene, possibly because of a read error. The chain joins TRBV7-7 to TRBJ2-2; tentative D call: TRBD2 (6 bases). The length of the CDR3 is 15 residues. Germline V gene lookup returns CDR1 SSHAT and CDR2 FNYEAQ (reference sequence). The CDR3 DNA sequence: TGTGCTAGCAGCTTAGCGGCTGGGGCTACCGGGGAGCTGTTTTTT. This encodes CASSLAAGATGELFF.

The genes are TRBV27 and TRBJ1-4, with 7 bases fitting TRBD1. Germline V lookup: CDR1 MNHEY, CDR2 SMNVEV (reference sequence). CDR3 length: 15 residues. V lost 5 bases, J lost 7 bases, and 10 bases stayed unmatched. The chain's CDR3 is CASSRRQGIGEKLFF. CDR3 nucleotide sequence: TGTGCCAGCAGTAGACGACAGGGAATTGGTGAAAAACTGTTTTTT.

V gene TRBV27 combines with J gene TRBJ2-4; 8 nucleotides match TRBD1. The CDR3 length is 14 residues. Germline V lookup: CDR1 MNHEY, CDR2 SMNVEV (reference sequence). Unmatched junction bases numbered 7, after V lost 5 bases and J lost 7 bases. The CDR3 nucleotides are TGTGCCAGCAGTCCCCGGACAGGGATGAACATTCAGTACTTC. It yields the protein CASSPRTGMNIQYF.

J is TRBJ1-6 and V is TRBV5-6; 7 bases are a match to TRBD1. Per the germline V gene, CDR1 is SGHDT and CDR2 is YYEEEE. With V trimmed by 0 bases and J by 7 bases, 4 bases remained unmatched. This CDR3 is built from 15 residues. CDR3 sequence: CASSLAGTVNSPLHF. CDR3 bases: TGTGCCAGCAGCTTGGCCGGGACAGTAAATTCACCCCTCCACTTT.

This chain connects TRBV4-3 to TRBJ2-5, with TRBD2 matching over 8 bases. Germline loops: CDR1 LGHNA, CDR2 YSLEER. V lost 5 bases and J lost 2; bases outside the gene matches: 7. The CDR3 consists of 15 residues. The CDR3 region is CASSYGGTSQETQYF. The CDR3 coding sequence is TGCGCCAGCAGCTACGGCGGGACTAGTCAAGAGACCCAGTACTTC.

V usage is TRBV5-1 and J usage is TRBJ1-5, with D perhaps matching TRBD1 (5 bases). Germline-derived CDR1 and CDR2 are SGHRS and YFSETQ. Trimming removed 0 bases at V and 8 bases at J, with 9 bases between. The CDR3 is made up of 13 amino acids. CDR3 loop: CASSLGGGEPQHF. The CDR3 DNA follows: TGCGCCAGCAGCTTGGGCGGGGGAGAGCCCCAGCATTTT. The variable domain in full, completed from reference TRBV5-1 and TRBJ1-5, reads KAGVTQTPRYLIKTRGQQVTLSCSPISGHRSVSWYQQTPGQGLQFLFEYFSETQRNKGNFPGRFSGRQFSNSRSEMNVSTLELGDSALYLCASSLGGGEPQHFGDGTRLSIL.

With respect to this clone: Distinct nucleotide sequences in the sample also encode this CDR3. The chain uses TRBV15 and TRBJ2-1, with unresolved D. Germline assignment: CDR1 LNHNV and CDR2 YYDKDF (reference sequence). V shed 0 bases and J shed 1 base, with 7 bases lying between them. The CDR3 spans 15 residues. In DNA form, the CDR3 reads TGTGCCACCAGCAGAGATCTAAGTTCCTACAATGAGCAGTTCTTC. Its protein product is CATSRDLSSYNEQFF.

Note on this clone: The same CDR3 is also encoded by other DNA sequences in this sample. The chain joins TRBV7-2 to TRBJ1-1, with D perhaps matching TRBD1 (5 bases). The V gene lost 3 bases and the J gene lost 0 bases, with 11 bases spanning the gap. Germline V gene sequence: CDR1 SGHTA, CDR2 FQGNSA. CDR3 length: 15 amino acids. The CDR3 DNA is TGTGCCAGCAGCTTGGGGGGAGGCATGAACACTGAAGCTTTCTTT. It codes for CASSLGGGMNTEAFF.

The rearrangement links TRBV14 to TRBJ2-1, with TRBD2 matching over 8 bases. J lost 9 bases, V lost 0 bases, and 4 bases had no gene match. This CDR3 comprises 14 residues. Germline V gene sequence: CDR1 SGHDN, CDR2 FVKESK. This CDR3 reads CASSQESLAGEQFF. DNA for the CDR3: TGTGCCAGCAGCCAAGAGAGCCTAGCGGGTGAGCAGTTCTTC. The complete variable domain, with remaining parts taken from reference TRBV14 and TRBJ2-1, reads EAGVTQFPSHSVIEKGQTVTLRCDPISGHDNLYWYRRVMGKEIKFLLHFVKESKQDESGMPNNRFLAERTGGTYSTLKVQPAELEDSGVYFCASSQESLAGEQFFGPGTRLTVL.